The 24 T cell receptor beta chains reported below all come from one sample, sequenced in a study of shared clonotypes between healthy human individuals. Produced via immunoSEQ multiplex PCR; TCRdb's table is partial and in-frame only. Among hundreds of thousands of clones listed, about three quarters were seen once. Sequenced sample: memory CD4+ T cells sorted from blood. The subset here: CD45RA-negative fraction. These receptors originate from a woman aged 25 to 39 in good health.

The chain combines TRBV5-4 with TRBJ1-3, with D perhaps matching TRBD1 (6 bases). There are 16 residues in the CDR3. Trimming cost V 0 bases and J 3 bases, with 13 bases left between them. Germline V gene lookup returns CDR1 SGHNT and CDR2 YYREEE (reference sequence). The CDR3: CASSLAGGTLGNTIYF. In DNA form, the CDR3 reads TGTGCCAGCAGCTTGGCCGGGGGGACACTTGGAAACACCATATATTTT. The variable domain in full, completed from reference TRBV5-4 and TRBJ1-3, reads ETGVTQSPTHLIKTRGQQVTLRCSSQSGHNTVSWYQQALGQGPQFIFQYYREEENGRGNFPPRFSGLQFPNYSSELNVNALELDDSALYLCASSLAGGTLGNTIYFGEGSWLTVV.

The chain uses TRBV18 and TRBJ1-2, with TRBD1 identical over 8 bases. Germline assignment: CDR1 KGHSH and CDR2 LQKENI. The CDR3 length is 13 residues. The V and J ends lost 3 bases and 8 bases, in that order; junction bases with no gene match: 5. The CDR3 sequence is CASSPDRAEGYTF. The CDR3, as DNA: TGTGCCAGCTCACCGGACAGGGCGGAAGGCTACACCTTC.

This clone was seen a few times. J is TRBJ2-1 and V is TRBV5-1; the match to TRBD1 covers 7 bases. The germline V gene has CDR1 SGHRS and CDR2 YFSETQ. The CDR3 is 15 amino acids. V shed 7 bases, J shed 1 base, and the junction held 8 bases outside the gene matches. Written as DNA, the CDR3 is TGCGCCAGCGGTCCCGACAGGGTTTCCTACAATGAGCAGTTCTTC. This codes for CASGPDRVSYNEQFF.

The J gene is TRBJ1-2, the V gene TRBV28, with 9 bases that match TRBD1. The germline V gene has CDR1 MDHEN and CDR2 SYDVKM. The CDR3 runs to 17 residues. The V segment lost 5 bases and the J segment 1 base; nucleotides outside the gene matches: 11. As DNA, the CDR3 is TGTGCCAGCAGTGGCGGGGACGGACAGGGGTTTAACTATGGCTACACCTTC. It specifies CASSGGDGQGFNYGYTF.

Comments on this clone: Other DNA sequences in the sample encode the same CDR3. The CDR3 spells CASSESQGPYEQYF. The CDR3 DNA sequence: TGTGCCAGCAGTGAATCGCAGGGCCCGTACGAGCAGTACTTC. V and J are TRBV2 and TRBJ2-7, with D possibly matching TRBD1 (5 bases). The ends were cut back, 2 bases at V and 4 bases at J, with 12 bases in the middle. The CDR3 length is 14 residues. CDR1 and CDR2 from the germline V gene are SNHLY and FYNNEI.

The chain combines TRBV4-1 with TRBJ1-5, with D unclear. This CDR3 has 13 amino acids. Germline CDR1 is MGHRA and CDR2 is YSYEKL. Deletions cut 0 bases from V and 1 base from J, with 1 base between. CDR3 residues: CASSQDSNQPQHF. In DNA form, the CDR3 reads TGCGCCAGCAGCCAAGACAGCAATCAGCCCCAGCATTTT.

This clone was counted only a few times. This rearrangement joins TRBV9 to TRBJ1-3; D is undetermined. The CDR3 is made up of 16 amino acids. Per germline, CDR1 SGDLS and CDR2 YYNGEE. V gave up 0 bases and J gave up 0 bases, with 10 bases separating them. CDR3 in DNA: TGTGCCAGCAGCGTAGAACCGGGAGTCTCTGGAAACACCATATATTTT. It is translated as CASSVEPGVSGNTIYF.

This chain joins TRBV2 and TRBJ2-5, with 11 positions matching TRBD2. The V and J ends lost 7 bases and 1 base, in that order; junction bases with no gene match: 5. This CDR3 spans 15 amino acids. The germline V gene encodes CDR1 SNHLY and CDR2 FYNNEI. In nucleotides, the CDR3 is TGTGCCAGCATCAACGGGACTAGCGGCCAAGAGACCCAGTACTTC. It codes for CASINGTSGQETQYF.

This sequence joins TRBV12-5 and TRBJ2-1, with 11 positions matching TRBD1. The CDR3 runs to 15 residues. Germline V lookup: CDR1 LGHNT, CDR2 FRNRAP. The J segment lost 9 bases and the V segment lost 6 bases, leaving 10 bases of the junction unmatched. This CDR3 is CASGSGQGARGEQFF. DNA of the CDR3: TGTGCTAGTGGCTCCGGACAGGGGGCCCGGGGTGAGCAGTTCTTC.

The J gene is TRBJ1-3, the V gene TRBV2; 7 bases are shared with TRBD1. The CDR3 is 14 residues long. V was pared by 4 bases and J by 4 bases, with 4 bases of the junction left unmatched. Germline V gene sequence: CDR1 SNHLY, CDR2 FYNNEI. CDR3 nucleotide sequence: TGTGCCAGCAGTGCACAGGGGCCGGGAAACACCATATATTTT. As protein: CASSAQGPGNTIYF.

V usage is TRBV25-1 and J usage is TRBJ1-4; D gene unclear. V lost 4 bases and J 3 bases, leaving 6 bases between the germline ends. Germline CDR1 reads MGHDK; CDR2 reads SYGVNS. This CDR3 is built from 13 residues. The CDR3 DNA follows: TGTGCCAGCAGTGGGTACGCTAATGAAAAACTGTTTTTT. Its translation is CASSGYANEKLFF.

V gene TRBV15 combines with J gene TRBJ2-7, with no clear D. In germline, CDR1 is LNHNV, CDR2 YYDKDF (reference sequence). Trimming left V 0 bases short and J 0 bases short, with 9 bases between. CDR3 size: 15 residues. The CDR3 DNA follows: TGTGCCACCAGCAGAGACCGACGGATCTCCTACGAGCAGTACTTC. This codes for CATSRDRRISYEQYF.

The rearrangement links TRBV14 to TRBJ1-2; no reliable D call. V was cut by 4 bases and J by 7 bases, with 16 bases left in between. The CDR3 consists of 14 residues. CDR1 and CDR2 from the germline V gene are SGHDN and FVKESK. CDR3 in DNA: TGTGCCAGCAGCCTCCTCGGGGAGGTCTCTGGCTACACCTTC. This codes for CASSLLGEVSGYTF.

V usage is TRBV30 and J usage is TRBJ2-3, with D unresolved. The CDR3 contains 13 residues. Germline-derived CDR1 and CDR2 are GTSNPN and SVGIG (reference sequence). Trimming removed 4 bases at V and 2 bases at J, with 10 bases between. CDR3 DNA sequence: TGTGCCTGGATGTCCGGATTCACAGATACGCAGTATTTT. Its translation is CAWMSGFTDTQYF.

The chain combines TRBV28 with TRBJ2-7; D unclear. The CDR3 is made up of 11 amino acids. V lost 5 bases, J lost 6 bases, and 8 bases lay in between. Per germline, CDR1 MDHEN and CDR2 SYDVKM. The CDR3 sequence: CASSAMGEQYF. Here the CDR3 DNA reads TGTGCCAGCAGTGCTATGGGCGAGCAGTACTTC. The full variable domain, with the rest looked up from reference TRBV28 and TRBJ2-7, is DVKVTQSSRYLVKRTGEKVFLECVQDMDHENMFWYRQDPGLGLRLIYFSYDVKMKEKGDIPEGYSVSREKKERFSLILESASTNQTSMYLCASSAMGEQYFGPGTRLTVT.

The V call is TRBV2, the J call TRBJ2-5, with D possibly being TRBD2 (6 bases). V was pared by 4 bases and J by 8 bases, with 11 bases between. The length of the CDR3 is 12 residues. Germline-derived CDR1 and CDR2 are SNHLY and FYNNEI. Here the CDR3 reads CASSGNAGTQYF. The CDR3 DNA sequence: TGTGCCAGCAGTGGGAACGCGGGAACCCAGTACTTC.

The chain carries TRBV19 and TRBJ1-2, with TRBD1 as a possible D gene (5 bases). V lost 2 bases and J lost 3, with 13 bases in between. Germline V lookup: CDR1 LNHDA, CDR2 SQIVND (reference sequence). This CDR3 has 15 residues. The CDR3 sequence: CASSISSREDYGYTF. The DNA of the CDR3 is TGTGCCAGTAGTATATCGTCCAGGGAGGACTATGGCTACACCTTC.

This rearrangement joins TRBV18 to TRBJ1-3; possible D gene TRBD1, 5 bases. Between the trimmed V and J ends, which lost 3 bases and 11 bases, there was a span of 14 bases. CDR1 is KGHSH, CDR2 LQKENI, per germline. There are 13 residues in the CDR3. CDR3 protein: CASSPDQGGAIYF. Written as DNA, the CDR3 is TGTGCCAGCTCACCCGATCAGGGAGGCGCCATATATTTT. Full variable domain (missing parts from reference TRBV18 and TRBJ1-3): NAGVMQNPRHLVRRRGQEARLRCSPMKGHSHVYWYRQLPEEGLKFMVYLQKENIIDESGMPKERFSAEFPKEGPSILRIQQVVRGDSAAYFCASSPDQGGAIYFGEGSWLTVV.

The rearrangement links TRBV5-1 to TRBJ2-2; 11 bases line up with TRBD2. CDR3 size: 16 residues. J was trimmed by 5 bases and V by 4 bases; bases with no gene match: 7. Germline V gives CDR1 SGHRS, CDR2 YFSETQ. The CDR3 loop is CASSPRLAGHTGELFF. The CDR3 region has the DNA TGCGCCAGCAGCCCACGACTAGCGGGGCATACCGGGGAGCTGTTTTTT.

The chain links TRBV25-1 to TRBJ2-2; D perhaps matches TRBD2 (6 bases). V was shortened by 5 bases and J by 0 bases, with 16 bases between the two germline ends. CDR1 is MGHDK and CDR2 is SYGVNS in the germline V gene. The CDR3 runs to 17 residues. CDR3 amino acids: CASSQWGDAANTGELFF. DNA of the CDR3: TGTGCCAGCAGTCAGTGGGGGGACGCCGCGAACACCGGGGAGCTGTTTTTT.

This chain joins TRBV7-9 and TRBJ2-1; 8 bases map to TRBD1. V shed 4 bases and J 6 bases; nucleotides not matched to a gene: 8. The V gene's germline CDR1 is SEHNR and CDR2 FQNEAQ (reference sequence). CDR3 length: 15 residues. The CDR3 protein is CASSSTGGNFNEQFF. CDR3 nucleotides: TGTGCCAGCAGCTCCACAGGGGGGAATTTCAATGAGCAGTTCTTC.

This clone appeared many times. The rearrangement joins TRBV28 to TRBJ2-3, with 8 bases fitting TRBD1. This CDR3 is built from 15 residues. Trimming at V came to 2 bases and at J to 1 base, leaving 2 bases not matched to a gene. Germline-derived CDR1 and CDR2 are MDHEN and SYDVKM. The CDR3 spells CASSLRTGRTDTQYF. The CDR3 DNA is TGTGCCAGCAGTTTACGGACAGGGCGCACAGATACGCAGTATTTT.

V gene TRBV28 combines with J gene TRBJ2-7; no clear D. Germline assignment: CDR1 MDHEN and CDR2 SYDVKM. The CDR3 runs to 14 residues. The germline V and J ends were trimmed by 1 base and 3 bases, with 10 bases remaining between them. The CDR3 loop is CASSLSQEHYEQYF. For the CDR3, the DNA is TGTGCCAGCAGTTTATCCCAGGAACACTACGAGCAGTACTTC.

The chain recombines TRBV2 with TRBJ1-5, with D possibly being TRBD1 (5 bases). V lost 6 bases and J lost 5, with 11 bases in between. Germline V gives CDR1 SNHLY, CDR2 FYNNEI. The CDR3 loop spans 13 amino acids. CDR3 region: CASRAREDQPQHF. Written as DNA, the CDR3 is TGTGCCAGCAGGGCCAGGGAAGATCAGCCCCAGCATTTT.